These T cell receptor beta chains were read from a single sample in a study of blood T cell repertoires in COVID-19. Using immunoSEQ multiplex PCR, the repertoire was profiled, and TCRdb retains in-frame clones only, with some absent. Found here are 350,000 to 450,000 clones, roughly nine tenths of them singletons; the top ten hold around 0.86%. Sequences were obtained from PBMCs or T cells enriched from blood (not recorded which). The receptors were gathered from a woman aged 40 to 55 who had been exposed to COVID-19. CDR3s include the opening cysteine and the closing phenylalanine or tryptophan. The D gene is left open where the match is weak. Clone size is stated in some rows and not others, as once, few, many or a class when expanded.

clone size: -; D gene: -; V gene: TRBV10-3; J gene: TRBJ1-1; CDR3 protein: CAISETTGKAF; CDR3 DNA: TGTGCCATCAGTGAGACCACAGGGAAGGCCTTT
clone size: -; D gene: TRBD1; V gene: TRBV6-5; J gene: TRBJ2-7; CDR3 protein: CASSTSGTGGGEQYF; CDR3 DNA: TGTGCCAGCAGTACCTCCGGGACAGGGGGCGGGGAGCAGTACTTC
clone size: -; D gene: -; V gene: TRBV11-3; J gene: TRBJ1-4; CDR3 protein: CASSLDGGGSEKLFF; CDR3 DNA: TGTGCCAGCAGCTTGGACGGAGGAGGGAGTGAAAAACTGTTTTTT
clone size: -; D gene: -; V gene: TRBV18; J gene: TRBJ1-2; CDR3 protein: CASSLKPGPTEGIWWGYTF; CDR3 DNA: TGTGCCAGCTCACTTAAACCGGGCCCTACTGAGGGCATATGGTGGGGCTACACCTTC
clone size: -; D gene: -; V gene: TRBV21-1; J gene: TRBJ2-1; CDR3 protein: CASSNRVLSLANEQFF; CDR3 DNA: TGTGCCAGCAGCAACAGGGTTTTGAGCCTTGCCAATGAGCAGTTCTTC
clone size: -; D gene: -; V gene: TRBV15; J gene: TRBJ2-3; CDR3 protein: CATSRDGERTDTQYF; CDR3 DNA: TGTGCCACCAGCAGGGACGGGGAGCGCACAGATACGCAGTATTTT
clone size: -; D gene: TRBD2; V gene: TRBV19; J gene: TRBJ2-3; CDR3 protein: CASSSSGGINTQYF; CDR3 DNA: TGTGCCAGTAGTAGTTCGGGGGGGATCAATACGCAGTATTTT
clone size: -; D gene: -; V gene: TRBV6-5; J gene: TRBJ1-2; CDR3 protein: CASSLSSVNWGYTF; CDR3 DNA: TGTGCCAGCAGTCTTTCGTCGGTTAACTGGGGCTACACCTTC
clone size: -; D gene: -; V gene: TRBV7-2; J gene: TRBJ1-1; CDR3 protein: CASSFLFDTEAFF; CDR3 DNA: TGTGCCAGCAGCTTCCTATTCGACACTGAAGCTTTCTTT
clone size: once; D gene: TRBD2; V gene: TRBV5-5; J gene: TRBJ2-3; CDR3 protein: CASSTRTSGGASTDTQYF; CDR3 DNA: TGTGCCAGCAGCACGAGGACTAGCGGGGGTGCTAGCACAGATACGCAGTATTTT
clone size: -; D gene: -; V gene: TRBV6-2/TRBV6-3; J gene: TRBJ2-1; CDR3 protein: CASSRKGSSYNEQFF; CDR3 DNA: TGTGCCAGCAGTCGTAAGGGGTCCTCCTACAATGAGCAGTTCTTC
clone size: -; D gene: TRBD1; V gene: TRBV30; J gene: TRBJ1-6; CDR3 protein: CAWSGQGSYNSPLHF; CDR3 DNA: TGTGCCTGGAGTGGACAGGGGTCCTATAATTCACCCCTCCACTTT
clone size: -; D gene: TRBD2; V gene: TRBV6-5; J gene: TRBJ2-1; CDR3 protein: CASSSYSGSYNEQFF; CDR3 DNA: TGTGCCAGCAGTTCATATAGCGGGAGTTACAATGAGCAGTTCTTC
clone size: -; D gene: -; V gene: TRBV6-6; J gene: TRBJ2-7; CDR3 protein: CASSPRDNKEQYF; CDR3 DNA: TGTGCCAGCAGTCCCCGGGACAATAAGGAGCAGTACTTC
clone size: -; D gene: -; V gene: TRBV5-1; J gene: TRBJ2-7; CDR3 protein: CASSLGQASYEQYF; CDR3 DNA: TGCGCCAGCAGCTTGGGCCAGGCCTCCTACGAGCAGTACTTC
clone size: -; D gene: -; V gene: TRBV27; J gene: TRBJ1-2; CDR3 protein: CASTYQAGIEQGGYTF; CDR3 DNA: TGTGCCAGCACTTACCAAGCGGGAATTGAGCAGGGTGGCTACACCTTC
clone size: few; D gene: -; V gene: TRBV2; J gene: TRBJ1-6; CDR3 protein: CASSRDSGSYNSPLHF; CDR3 DNA: TGTGCCAGCAGTAGGGACTCGGGCTCCTATAATTCACCCCTCCACTTT
clone size: -; D gene: TRBD1; V gene: TRBV7-2; J gene: TRBJ2-1; CDR3 protein: CASSTDRGRNNEQFF; CDR3 DNA: TGTGCCAGCAGCACCGACAGGGGGCGAAACAATGAGCAGTTCTTC
clone size: -; D gene: -; V gene: TRBV5-6; J gene: TRBJ1-2; CDR3 protein: CASSFGRDGGYTF; CDR3 DNA: TGTGCCAGCAGCTTTGGCAGGGATGGTGGCTACACCTTC
clone size: -; D gene: -; V gene: TRBV7-9; J gene: TRBJ2-7; CDR3 protein: CASSFSGTYEQYF; CDR3 DNA: TGTGCCAGCAGCTTCTCAGGGACCTACGAGCAGTACTTC
clone size: -; D gene: -; V gene: TRBV13; J gene: TRBJ1-1; CDR3 protein: CASSLRGRTEAFF; CDR3 DNA: TGTGCCAGCAGCTTACGGGGTCGCACTGAAGCTTTCTTT
clone size: few; D gene: -; V gene: TRBV12-3/TRBV12-4; J gene: TRBJ1-1; CDR3 protein: CASRPQGGTEAFF; CDR3 DNA: TGTGCCAGCAGGCCTCAGGGTGGCACTGAAGCTTTCTTT
clone size: -; D gene: TRBD1; V gene: TRBV5-6; J gene: TRBJ1-2; CDR3 protein: CASSLDRVYGYTF; CDR3 DNA: TGTGCCAGCAGCCTGGACAGGGTGTATGGCTACACCTTC
clone size: -; D gene: TRBD1; V gene: TRBV23-1; J gene: TRBJ2-3; CDR3 protein: CASSPPQALPQGDTQYF; CDR3 DNA: TGCGCCAGCAGTCCTCCCCAAGCTCTCCCACAGGGGGATACGCAGTATTTT
clone size: -; D gene: -; V gene: TRBV10-2; J gene: TRBJ1-6; CDR3 protein: CASLTGQTSTLHF; CDR3 DNA: TGCGCCAGCCTCACCGGACAAACTTCAACCCTCCACTTT
clone size: -; D gene: TRBD1; V gene: TRBV5-4; J gene: TRBJ1-2; CDR3 protein: CASRLDRGPSGYTF; CDR3 DNA: TGTGCCAGCAGACTCGACAGGGGGCCAAGTGGCTACACCTTC
clone size: once; D gene: -; V gene: TRBV28; J gene: TRBJ1-5; CDR3 protein: CASTQMNQPQHF; CDR3 DNA: TGTGCCAGCACCCAGATGAATCAGCCCCAGCATTTT
clone size: -; D gene: -; V gene: TRBV5-6; J gene: TRBJ1-3; CDR3 protein: CASSLFSVISSGNTIYF; CDR3 DNA: TGTGCCAGCAGCTTGTTCTCGGTGATTAGCTCTGGAAACACCATATATTTT
clone size: -; D gene: -; V gene: TRBV11-3; J gene: TRBJ1-2; CDR3 protein: CASSPDSNYGYTF; CDR3 DNA: TGTGCCAGCAGCCCGGACAGTAACTATGGCTACACCTTC
clone size: -; D gene: TRBD2; V gene: TRBV7-9; J gene: TRBJ2-2; CDR3 protein: CASSRLAPGTGELFF; CDR3 DNA: TGTGCCAGCAGCAGACTAGCCCCGGGCACCGGGGAGCTGTTTTTT
clone size: -; D gene: TRBD2; V gene: TRBV7-9; J gene: TRBJ2-1; CDR3 protein: CASSLGRTSGEHNEQFF; CDR3 DNA: TGTGCCAGCAGCTTAGGCCGGACTAGCGGGGAACACAATGAGCAGTTCTTC